Listed below are T cell receptor beta chains from one sample, sequenced in a study of cytomegalovirus exposure and HLA in healthy donors. The data were produced by immunoSEQ multiplex PCR, yet TCRdb's version contains in-frame clones alone and is incomplete. The sample lists around 150,000 clones, approximately 85% occurring once. Material for sequencing was PBMCs. The source of these receptors is a middle-aged man in good health and CMV-seropositive. CDR3s include the opening cysteine and the closing phenylalanine or tryptophan. The order of the fields is clone size, V gene, D gene, J gene, CDR3 protein, CDR3 DNA. D genes are given only for firm matches. Clone size is shown for a subset of rows, as once, few, many or a class of expanded clone.

once	TRBV28	TRBD1	TRBJ1-2	CASSPGQGLRYTF	TGTGCCAGCAGTCCGGGACAGGGGTTACGCTACACCTTC
NA	TRBV7-3	TRBD2	TRBJ2-3	CASSSAGLAGTDTQYF	TGTGCCAGCAGCTCGGCGGGACTAGCGGGGACAGATACGCAGTATTTT
NA	TRBV11-2	NA	TRBJ1-6	CASSPSGAYNSPLHF	TGTGCCAGCAGTCCCTCGGGAGCCTATAATTCACCCCTCCACTTT
NA	TRBV7-8	NA	TRBJ1-1	CASSLSFGGPNTEAFF	TGTGCCAGCAGCTTATCATTCGGGGGACCGAACACTGAAGCTTTCTTT
NA	TRBV5-4	TRBD1	TRBJ1-2	CASSSPQGAGYGYTF	TGTGCCAGCAGCTCACCACAGGGGGCGGGGTATGGCTACACCTTC
NA	TRBV4-1	NA	TRBJ1-1	CASSQEAMNTEAFF	TGCGCCAGCAGCCAAGAAGCTATGAACACTGAAGCTTTCTTT
NA	TRBV28	NA	TRBJ1-1	CASSSPAGVGQNTEAFF	TGTGCCAGCAGTTCCCCTGCCGGGGTAGGGCAGAACACTGAAGCTTTCTTT
NA	TRBV11-2	TRBD2	TRBJ2-7	CASSFGTSGTGGEQYF	TGTGCCAGCAGCTTCGGGACTAGCGGGACCGGGGGTGAGCAGTACTTC
NA	TRBV29-1	NA	TRBJ1-2	CSVEGGGSKGGYTF	TGCAGCGTTGAGGGTGGGGGGAGCAAGGGGGGCTACACCTTC
NA	TRBV6-5	TRBD1	TRBJ1-1	CASSLAYRGNTEAFF	TGTGCCAGCAGTCTGGCTTACAGGGGGAACACTGAAGCTTTCTTT
NA	TRBV27	NA	TRBJ1-3	CASSSGLGGNTIYF	TGTGCCAGCAGTTCAGGTTTGGGTGGAAACACCATATATTTT
once	TRBV2	TRBD1	TRBJ2-5	CASSTDREETQYF	TGTGCCAGCAGTACGGACAGGGAGGAGACCCAGTACTTC
few	TRBV5-1	TRBD1	TRBJ2-7	CASSKTGISYEQYF	TGCGCCAGCAGCAAGACAGGGATATCCTACGAGCAGTACTTC
NA	TRBV5-1	TRBD1	TRBJ2-7	CASSYGTGNPYEQYF	TGCGCCAGCAGCTACGGGACAGGGAATCCCTACGAGCAGTACTTC
NA	TRBV5-6	NA	TRBJ1-5	CASSFTGGGEGQPQHF	TGTGCCAGCAGCTTTACAGGCGGGGGTGAGGGCCAGCCCCAGCATTTT
once	TRBV2	NA	TRBJ2-7	CASSVGQARTYEQYF	TGTGCCAGCAGTGTTGGGCAGGCGAGAACGTACGAGCAGTACTTC
NA	TRBV11-2	NA	TRBJ2-7	CASSLVGRPSEQYF	TGTGCCAGCAGCTTAGTGGGCAGGCCCTCCGAGCAGTACTTC
NA	TRBV2	TRBD1	TRBJ2-2	CASSEFVLGQGNTGELFF	TGTGCCAGCAGTGAATTTGTGTTGGGACAGGGCAACACCGGGGAGCTGTTTTTT
NA	TRBV5-1	TRBD1	TRBJ2-5	CASSLVRTGGSETQYF	TGCGCCAGCAGCTTGGTAAGGACAGGGGGGTCAGAGACCCAGTACTTC
NA	TRBV4-3	NA	TRBJ2-3	CASSPTGAVGVTDTQYF	TGCGCCAGCAGCCCCACCGGAGCGGTCGGTGTCACAGATACGCAGTATTTT
NA	TRBV30	NA	TRBJ1-5	CAWSANRGSNQPQHF	TGTGCCTGGAGTGCTAATCGGGGGAGCAATCAGCCCCAGCATTTT
once	TRBV6-1	NA	TRBJ1-4	CASGIGRGEKLFF	TGTGCCAGCGGGATTGGGCGGGGGGAAAAACTGTTTTTT
NA	TRBV11-2	TRBD2	TRBJ2-7	CAVLKRGGSTYEQYF	TGTGCCGTTCTCAAAAGGGGCGGGAGCACCTACGAGCAGTACTTC
few	TRBV28	TRBD1	TRBJ1-2	CASSYGTGERYGYTF	TGTGCCAGCAGTTACGGGACAGGGGAACGGTATGGCTACACCTTC
NA	TRBV25-1	NA	TRBJ2-7	CASSHYEQYF	TGTGCCAGCAGTCACTACGAGCAGTACTTC
NA	TRBV6-5	TRBD1	TRBJ2-1	CASNGRQGAYNEQFF	TGTGCCAGCAACGGGCGACAGGGAGCTTACAATGAGCAGTTCTTC
NA	TRBV28	NA	TRBJ1-6	CASSFPTGMGSPLHF	TGTGCCAGCAGCTTCCCCACAGGAATGGGATCACCCCTCCACTTT
NA	TRBV28	TRBD2	TRBJ2-1	CASSLGTRGNEQFF	TGTGCCAGCAGTTTGGGGACTAGGGGCAATGAGCAGTTCTTC
NA	TRBV6-5	TRBD1	TRBJ1-2	CASSNSPGGNYGYTF	TGTGCCAGCAGTAATTCTCCAGGGGGAAACTATGGCTACACCTTC
NA	TRBV7-9	NA	TRBJ2-3	CASSSGAGTQGTQYF	TGTGCCAGCAGCAGTGGGGCCGGGACACAGGGTACGCAGTATTTT
NA	TRBV4-3	TRBD1	TRBJ2-5	CASSQIQGAGGETQYF	TGCGCCAGCAGCCAGATCCAGGGGGCGGGTGGGGAGACCCAGTACTTC
NA	TRBV7-9	TRBD2	TRBJ2-7	CASSRRTSGRSYEQYF	TGTGCCAGCAGCCGCCGGACTAGCGGGAGGTCCTACGAGCAGTACTTC
NA	TRBV10-3	TRBD1	TRBJ2-5	CAIKHGQGYQETQYF	TGTGCCATCAAACACGGACAGGGGTACCAAGAGACCCAGTACTTC
NA	TRBV7-2	NA	TRBJ2-5	CASRERGGTQETQYF	TGTGCCAGCAGGGAAAGAGGGGGAACCCAAGAGACCCAGTACTTC
few	TRBV5-6	TRBD2	TRBJ2-1	CASSLRRLAGNNEQFF	TGTGCCAGCAGCTTGAGGAGACTAGCGGGGAACAATGAGCAGTTCTTC
once	TRBV13	TRBD1	TRBJ1-3	CASSSRDRTGNTIYF	TGTGCCAGCAGCTCCCGGGACAGAACTGGAAACACCATATATTTT